The entry below gives a single TCR beta chain sequence along with its context. This CDR3 comprises 13 residues. Germline V CDR1 and CDR2: MDHEN, SYDVKM. The trim removed 6 bases at V and 6 bases at J, leaving 7 bases unmatched. This sample was included in a study of blood T cell repertoires in COVID-19. On the study more broadly: Specimens from acute and convalescent COVID-19 originated in the United States, Italy and Spain. The analysed material was cDNA or gDNA that came from T cells, B-cell-depleted T cells, or PBMCs.

Per the authors' pipeline: Amplifying reference gene primers gave estimates of nucleated cell counts. Repertoires were generated with immunoSEQ multiplex PCR, while TCRdb's copy carries only in-frame clones and drops some. Clone size and the V and J calls come from that table; the DNA yielded D and trimming. The sample has 150,000 to 200,000 clones, around four fifths seen once. The sample taken for sequencing was peripheral blood. The chain combines TRBV28 with TRBJ1-2, with 7 positions matching TRBD1. The sequence was obtained from a woman aged 80 or over with active or convalescent COVID-19. In DNA, the CDR3 is TGTGCCAGCAGGCTTCCGGGACAGAATGGCTACACCTTC. Its translation is CASRLPGQNGYTF.